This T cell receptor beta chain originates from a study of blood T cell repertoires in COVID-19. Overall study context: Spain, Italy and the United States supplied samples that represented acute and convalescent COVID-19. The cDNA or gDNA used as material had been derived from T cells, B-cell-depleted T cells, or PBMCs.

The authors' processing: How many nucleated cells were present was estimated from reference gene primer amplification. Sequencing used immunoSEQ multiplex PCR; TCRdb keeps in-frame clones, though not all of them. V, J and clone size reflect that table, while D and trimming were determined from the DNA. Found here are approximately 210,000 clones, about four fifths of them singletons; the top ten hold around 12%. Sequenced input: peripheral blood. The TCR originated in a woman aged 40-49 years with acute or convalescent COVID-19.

CDR3 DNA: TGTGCCAGCAGTTACGTCAACTCGGGGGGAGAGACCCAGTACTTC. Translating it yields CASSYVNSGGETQYF. V usage is TRBV6-5 and J usage is TRBJ2-5; TRBD2 matches 7 bases. The CDR3 totals 15 residues. Germline loops: CDR1 MNHEY, CDR2 SVGAGI. V dropped 2 bases and J dropped 4; count of bases not matched to a gene: 7.